The TCR beta chain described here comes from a study of T cell changes during pregnancy in multiple sclerosis. Generated by immunoSEQ multiplex PCR, the TCRdb table keeps only in-frame clones and is missing some. The data show approximately 110,000 clones, roughly 90% seen once. V lost 6 bases to trimming and J lost 3 bases; unmatched junction nucleotides: 0. The CDR3 is 13 amino acids. The V gene's germline CDR1 is MGHDK and CDR2 SYGVNS. The chain carries TRBV25-1 and TRBJ2-2, with 8 bases that match TRBD1. The receptor's source is a female donor with multiple sclerosis, enrolled in a pregnancy study. The specimen was peripheral blood, collected in the third trimester of pregnancy. CDR3 bases: TGTGCCAGCAGGGACAGGGACACCGGGGAGCTGTTTTTT. Residues: CASRDRDTGELFF.